The rows below give T cell receptor beta chains drawn from one sample of a study of blood T cell repertoires in COVID-19. Profiling relied on immunoSEQ multiplex PCR, and the TCRdb table lists in-frame clones only, not all of them. Found here are 350,000 to 400,000 clones, 85% to 90% of them singletons; the top ten hold 0.9% to 1.1%. Material for sequencing was PBMCs or T cells enriched from blood (not recorded which). The receptor set was obtained from a man aged 18 to 35 who had recovered from COVID-19. CDR3s include the opening cysteine and the closing phenylalanine or tryptophan. The order of the fields is CDR3 DNA, CDR3 protein, clone size, J gene, CDR3 length, V gene, D gene. The D gene is left open where the match is weak. Size is omitted from some rows. Given values are once, few, many or a class for expanded clones.

cdr3_nt: TGTGCCAGTAGTCAGACAGGGCCTAATGAAAAACTGTTTTTT
cdr3_aa: CASSQTGPNEKLFF
clone_size: .
j_call: TRBJ1-4
cdr3_length: 14
v_call: TRBV19
d_call: TRBD1

cdr3_nt: TGTGCCATCAGTGAGTTATTCGGTGATGAAGCTTTCTTT
cdr3_aa: CAISELFGDEAFF
clone_size: .
j_call: TRBJ1-1
cdr3_length: 13
v_call: TRBV10-3
d_call: .

cdr3_nt: TGCGCCAGCAGCTTGGGGTATGATCCTAGGACTGGGGCCAACGTCCTGACTTTC
cdr3_aa: CASSLGYDPRTGANVLTF
clone_size: .
j_call: TRBJ2-6
cdr3_length: 18
v_call: TRBV5-1
d_call: .

cdr3_nt: TGTGCCAGCAGCTGGGGTGGGAGGGCCACTGAAGCTTTCTTT
cdr3_aa: CASSWGGRATEAFF
clone_size: .
j_call: TRBJ1-1
cdr3_length: 14
v_call: TRBV7-9
d_call: .

cdr3_nt: TGTGCCAGCAGCCTGACAGGGGTTTCAACCTACGAGCAGTACTTC
cdr3_aa: CASSLTGVSTYEQYF
clone_size: .
j_call: TRBJ2-7
cdr3_length: 15
v_call: TRBV7-2
d_call: TRBD1

cdr3_nt: TGTGCCACCGCGGGGGGTTGGACCGGGGAGCTGTTTTTT
cdr3_aa: CATAGGWTGELFF
clone_size: once
j_call: TRBJ2-2
cdr3_length: 13
v_call: TRBV28
d_call: TRBD2

cdr3_nt: TGTGCCAGCAGCTTAATGGGGGGAGCTACCTACGAGCAGTACTTC
cdr3_aa: CASSLMGGATYEQYF
clone_size: few
j_call: TRBJ2-7
cdr3_length: 15
v_call: TRBV7-9
d_call: .

cdr3_nt: TGTGCCAGCAGTGAAGGAAAGGGGCGCCGATGGGACACTGAAGCTTTCTTT
cdr3_aa: CASSEGKGRRWDTEAFF
clone_size: .
j_call: TRBJ1-1
cdr3_length: 17
v_call: TRBV6-1
d_call: .

cdr3_nt: TGTGCCAGCAGCTTAAAGCAGGGTTCGTCTGAAGCTTTCTTT
cdr3_aa: CASSLKQGSSEAFF
clone_size: .
j_call: TRBJ1-1
cdr3_length: 14
v_call: TRBV7-2
d_call: .

cdr3_nt: TGCGCCAGCAGTGAGTCGAGGCCAGACGGGGGCTACACCTTC
cdr3_aa: CASSESRPDGGYTF
clone_size: .
j_call: TRBJ1-2
cdr3_length: 14
v_call: TRBV10-2
d_call: .

cdr3_nt: TGTGCCAGCAGCCCAAGTCTGACAGGGAGGCAAGAGACCCAGTACTTC
cdr3_aa: CASSPSLTGRQETQYF
clone_size: .
j_call: TRBJ2-5
cdr3_length: 16
v_call: TRBV11-2
d_call: .

cdr3_nt: TGTGCCAGCAGCCTGGGACAGGGGGCGCGGGATGCTTTCTTT
cdr3_aa: CASSLGQGARDAFF
clone_size: .
j_call: TRBJ1-1
cdr3_length: 14
v_call: TRBV3-1/TRBV3-2
d_call: TRBD1

cdr3_nt: TGTGCCACCAGTGAATGGGCCTACTATGGCTACACCTTC
cdr3_aa: CATSEWAYYGYTF
clone_size: .
j_call: TRBJ1-2
cdr3_length: 13
v_call: TRBV24-1
d_call: .

cdr3_nt: TGTGCCAGCACCTCATTCCGGGACAGGGATAGCAATCAGCCCCAGCATTTT
cdr3_aa: CASTSFRDRDSNQPQHF
clone_size: .
j_call: TRBJ1-5
cdr3_length: 17
v_call: TRBV28
d_call: TRBD1

cdr3_nt: TGTGCCAGCTCTACTTTGGCCTACAATGAGCAGTTCTTC
cdr3_aa: CASSTLAYNEQFF
clone_size: .
j_call: TRBJ2-1
cdr3_length: 13
v_call: TRBV12-3/TRBV12-4
d_call: .